One and the same sample provided the 2 T cell receptor beta chains below, sequenced in a study of vaccination effects on CD4 cells after COVID-19. Measured with immunoSEQ multiplex PCR; TCRdb has only the in-frame clones, and not every one. There are some 24,000 clones in the sample; around 69% occur only once, and roughly 17% lies in the top ten. Antigens of these TCRs are unknown. Viral peptide pools were used in the ViraFEST assay to expand antigen-specific CD4+ T cells, and sequencing came afterward. Cultured cells yielded isolated CD4+ T cells after approximately nine days. Documented for the person is a PCR-confirmed SARS-CoV-2 infection occurring between March and December 2020. The input for sequencing was CD4+ T cells from PBMCs cultured with SARS-CoV-2 spike peptides, taken before COVID-19 vaccination. The receptor set was obtained from a human donor who had a prior SARS-CoV-2 infection.

The V and J genes are TRBV4-3 and TRBJ1-6; D is undetermined. Germline loops: CDR1 LGHNA, CDR2 YSLEER. The CDR3 is 15 residues long. V was clipped by 2 bases and J by 5 bases, with 10 bases between them. CDR3 nucleotides: TGCGCCAGCAGCCAAAAGGTTTGGGATAATTCACCCCTCCACTTT. It is translated as CASSQKVWDNSPLHF.

The rearrangement joins TRBV3-1 (or the pseudogene TRBV3-2) to TRBJ1-5, with a tentative D call TRBD1 (6 bases). Germline V gives CDR1 LGHDT, CDR2 YNNKEL (reference sequence). The CDR3 runs 18 residues. V gave up 11 bases and J gave up 0 bases, with 26 bases separating them. This CDR3 reads CASTTRGGARYSNQPQHF. The CDR3 DNA is TGTGCCTCAACCACGAGGGGGGGAGCGAGGTATAGCAATCAGCCCCAGCATTTT.